The 19 T cell receptor beta chains given below trace back to one sample, sequenced in a study of T cell responses to AZD1222 COVID-19 vaccine. The assay was immunoSEQ multiplex PCR, and TCRdb's table has in-frame clones only and misses some. In all, the sample yields about 140,000 clones. Sequencing was performed on peripheral blood. These receptor sequences come from an adult in good health.

The chain combines TRBV10-1 with TRBJ1-4, with 9 positions matching TRBD1. The CDR3 length is 16 residues. Looked up from germline, CDR1 is WNHNN and CDR2 is SYGVQD (reference sequence). J gave up 6 bases and V 0 bases, and 5 bases lay outside the gene matches. CDR3 sequence reads: CASSESSGQGHEKLFF. CDR3 sequence (DNA): TGCGCCAGCAGTGAGTCGTCGGGACAGGGCCATGAAAAACTGTTTTTT.

V is TRBV4-1 and J is TRBJ2-6; D perhaps matches TRBD2 (6 bases). The germline V gene encodes CDR1 MGHRA and CDR2 YSYEKL. The CDR3 loop spans 18 amino acids. V dropped 3 bases and J dropped 1 base, with 16 bases sitting between them. In DNA form, the CDR3 reads TGCGCCAGCAGCCAGACCTTACTCCGGGGGTCTGGGGCCAACGTCCTGACTTTC. Protein: CASSQTLLRGSGANVLTF.

V and J are TRBV28 and TRBJ1-4, with D possibly matching TRBD1 (6 bases). V lost 2 bases to trimming and J lost 11 bases, with 15 bases between them. Germline V gene lookup returns CDR1 MDHEN and CDR2 SYDVKM. The CDR3 loop spans 14 amino acids. The CDR3 DNA reads TGTGCCAGCAGTTTAGGACAGCCCTTAGTGAAACTGTTTTTT. It encodes CASSLGQPLVKLFF.

In the case of this clone: This same CDR3 is encoded by further DNA sequences in the sample. The rearrangement links TRBV10-3 to TRBJ2-7; 7 bases match TRBD2. J was trimmed by 3 bases and V by 5 bases; bases with no gene match: 1. Germline CDR1 and CDR2: ENHRY and SYGVKD. The CDR3 is made up of 12 amino acids. In DNA, the CDR3 is TGTGCCATCAGTACGGGGGGCTACGAGCAGTACTTC. Amino acids: CAISTGGYEQYF.

The V gene is TRBV19, the J gene TRBJ1-2; 8 bases map to TRBD1. With 9 bases clipped from V and 6 bases from J, the junction kept 6 bases outside the gene matches. Germline CDR1 is LNHDA and CDR2 is SQIVND (reference sequence). CDR3 length equals 12 residues. The CDR3 DNA reads as TGTGCCAGCGCGGACAGGGTAAATGGCTACACCTTC. It translates to CASADRVNGYTF.

The chain joins TRBV9 to TRBJ1-2; D is perhaps TRBD1 (5 bases). The CDR3 spans 12 residues. V lost 0 bases and J lost 8, with 8 bases in between. Germline V gene data show CDR1 as SGDLS and CDR2 as YYNGEE. CDR3 bases: TGTGCCAGCAGCGTAGCTCAGGGAGGCTACACCTTC. Its translation: CASSVAQGGYTF. The full variable domain, completed using reference TRBV9 and TRBJ1-2, is DSGVTQTPKHLITATGQRVTLRCSPRSGDLSVYWYQQSLDQGLQFLIQYYNGEERAKGNILERFSAQQFPDLHSELNLSSLELGDSALYFCASSVAQGGYTFGSGTRLTVV.

The J gene is TRBJ2-3, the V gene TRBV4-2; the D is unclear. The V end lost 4 bases, the J end lost 2 bases, and 10 bases lay between the germline ends. The length of the CDR3 is 14 residues. Per the germline V gene, CDR1 is LGHNA and CDR2 is YNFKEQ. Written as DNA, the CDR3 is TGTGCCAGCAGCCCCTATCGTCACACAGATACGCAGTATTTT. Translated, it gives CASSPYRHTDTQYF.

A remark on this clone: The identical CDR3 is also encoded by other nucleotide sequences in the sample. V usage is TRBV9 and J usage is TRBJ2-4, with a possible D match to TRBD1 (6 bases). Trimming stripped 2 bases from V and 13 bases from J, with 19 bases between. There are 14 residues in the CDR3. Germline V gene data show CDR1 as SGDLS and CDR2 as YYNGEE. The CDR3 sequence: CASSVGGGEGVQYF. The CDR3 nucleotides read TGTGCCAGCAGCGTGGGTGGGGGCGAGGGTGTCCAGTACTTC.

This sequence joins TRBV11-2 and TRBJ1-2; 7 positions match TRBD1. J lost 9 bases, V lost 5 bases, and 9 bases had no gene match. Germline V lookup: CDR1 SGHAT, CDR2 FQNNGV. The CDR3 is 13 amino acids. The CDR3: CASSIGQERSYTF. Here the CDR3 DNA reads TGTGCCAGCAGCATCGGACAGGAGCGGAGCTACACCTTC.

CDR3 nucleotide sequence: TGCGCCAGCAGCCCAAGGACAGGCGCTGGGGCCAACGTCCTGACTTTC. Its protein product is CASSPRTGAGANVLTF. The chain employs TRBV4-1 and TRBJ2-6, with 7 bases matching TRBD1. J lost 2 bases, V lost 4 bases, and 5 bases had no gene match. Germline V gives CDR1 MGHRA, CDR2 YSYEKL. The CDR3 length is 16 residues.

The chain has TRBV11-2 and TRBJ2-2, with a tentative D call TRBD1 (6 bases). The CDR3 spans 16 residues. V lost 2 bases to trimming and J lost 5 bases, with 15 bases between them. Germline CDR1 and CDR2: SGHAT and FQNNGV. The CDR3 DNA sequence: TGTGCCAGCAGCTTATTAACAGGACAGACTACCGGGGAGCTGTTTTTT. This encodes CASSLLTGQTTGELFF.

The chain combines TRBV11-2 with TRBJ2-1; TRBD2 aligns across 8 bases. Germline V gene sequence: CDR1 SGHAT, CDR2 FQNNGV. This CDR3 is 14 amino acids long. V gave up 5 bases and J gave up 6 bases; unmatched junction bases: 6. The CDR3 coding sequence is TGTGCCAGCAGCCGAGGACTAGCAGTCAATGAGCAGTTCTTC. This gives the protein CASSRGLAVNEQFF.

V is TRBV7-6 and J is TRBJ1-3; D not certain. Looked up from germline, CDR1 is SGHVS and CDR2 is FNYEAQ. The CDR3 is 17 amino acids. V gave up 5 bases and J gave up 0 bases, with 17 bases separating them. The CDR3, as DNA: TGTGCCAGCAGCCCCAACCGCTTAGGAGTCTCTGGAAACACCATATATTTT. It yields the protein CASSPNRLGVSGNTIYF.

The V gene is TRBV6-1, the J gene TRBJ1-2, with unresolved D. The germline CDR1 and CDR2 sequences are MNHNS and SASEGT. V shed 3 bases and J shed 1 base, with 9 bases lying between them. The CDR3 is made up of 14 amino acids. This CDR3 is CASSDGDGNYGYTF. The CDR3 DNA is TGTGCCAGCAGTGACGGCGACGGTAACTATGGCTACACCTTC.

The chain links TRBV5-1 to TRBJ2-2; possible D gene TRBD2, 6 bases. Trimming shortened V by 3 bases and J by 3 bases, and 18 bases separated the two germline ends. The CDR3 is 17 amino acids. Looked up from germline, CDR1 is SGHRS and CDR2 is YFSETQ. In DNA, the CDR3 is TGCGCCAGCAGCTCGGTAGTCGGGGGTTCGGACACCGGGGAGCTGTTTTTT. Encoded protein: CASSSVVGGSDTGELFF.

This rearrangement joins TRBV3-1 (or the pseudogene TRBV3-2) to TRBJ2-7; D not resolved. The CDR3 totals 14 residues. Looked up from germline, CDR1 is LGHDT and CDR2 is YNNKEL (reference sequence). V lost 4 bases and J 1 base, leaving 11 bases between the germline ends. CDR3 loop: CASSPSSGSYEQYF. The CDR3, as DNA: TGTGCCAGCAGCCCATCTTCCGGGTCCTACGAGCAGTACTTC.

The chain uses TRBV4-2 and TRBJ1-2, with 9 bases fitting TRBD1. The CDR3 extends over 17 amino acids. Germline lookup yields CDR1 LGHNA and CDR2 YNFKEQ. V dropped 1 base and J dropped 4; count of bases not matched to a gene: 10. In nucleotides, the CDR3 is TGTGCCAGCAGCCAAGGAACCGGGACAGGGCTATCCTATGGCTACACCTTC. It codes for CASSQGTGTGLSYGYTF.

This chain connects TRBV6-5 to TRBJ1-2; no definite D call. CDR3 length: 13 amino acids. The germline V and J ends were trimmed by 1 base and 5 bases, with 8 bases remaining between them. Germline V lookup: CDR1 MNHEY, CDR2 SVGAGI. CDR3 region: CASSYWQKYGYTF. CDR3 sequence (DNA): TGTGCCAGCAGTTACTGGCAGAAGTATGGCTACACCTTC.

The chain has TRBV2 and TRBJ2-2, with 10 bases aligning to TRBD2. CDR3 size: 15 residues. The germline gives CDR1 SNHLY, CDR2 FYNNEI. Trimming cost V 6 bases and J 5 bases; bases outside gene matches: 6. CDR3 sequence (DNA): TGTGCCAGCAGACATAGCGGGGGGAAAACCGGGGAGCTGTTTTTT. The encoded protein is CASRHSGGKTGELFF.